This TCR beta chain was observed in a study of T cell responses to AZD1222 COVID-19 vaccine (dated by TCRdb to the early 2020s). About the investigation overall: A total of approximately 230 trial participants underwent TCR sequencing, of whom about 210 received two doses of AZD1222 and about 25 received two doses of the MenACWY control vaccine. Trial participants were enrolled by age into subgroups of 18-55, 56-69 and 70-plus years, and about 150, 27 and 61 TCR-sequenced participants, respectively, were included in these subgroups.

From a lookup of the germline V gene, CDR1 and CDR2 are SGHRS and YFSETQ. Its CDR3 holds 16 amino acids, cysteine through phenylalanine. The read is trimmed to its CDR3 DNA, 48 bases read in frame from base 1. Trimming costs V 4 bases and J 0 bases, and their ends lie 11 bases apart. To note about this clone: Its cognate antigen has yet to be identified. No quality values exist for individual bases; no much larger clone is one base distant.

Reading the label with the study, this specimen's time point is: baseline before first vaccination. This sample's treatment or condition label indicates: meningococcal conjugate vaccine given as trial control. Vaccinee samples came from UK trials COV001 and COV002, including a single-blind randomized controlled phase 2/3 trial of AZD1222 (ChAdOx1 nCoV-19) in healthy adults. Trial participant PBMC samples were collected at day 0 and day 28 after the second dose for TCRbeta chain sequencing. The CDR3 regions of human TCRbeta chains were analyzed by immunosequencing. The original pipeline was this. TCRs in the repertoires were compared against a reference library of SARS-CoV-2-specific TCRs that had been generated with the MIRA antigen-specificity platform. Breadth was defined as the fraction of unique TCRs that were SARS-CoV-2-associated, and depth was defined as the fraction of total T cells that were SARS-CoV-2-associated. Each spike-specific TCR was assigned to its reactive spike region and to a CD4 or CD8 class using the MIRA data. Log10-transformed breadth and depth values were compared by one-way ANOVA with Sidak's multiple comparisons tests. The table comes from immuneACCESS by way of TCRdb, which keeps in-frame sequences with V and J called. Part of the clones is missing from these tables; in studies checked, under half for an unresolved V gene and the rest for unknown reasons. That table gives V, J and clone size, and the DNA gave D and trimming. In this sample the table shows about 88,000 clones, approximately 90% of which occur a single time. The ten largest account for less than 5.5% of the sample.

Results the study describes overall, beyond this receptor: Only five to seven AZD1222 recipients were SARS-CoV-2 seropositive at baseline, limiting conclusions about previously exposed vaccinees. Nearly half of unique spike-specific TCRs reportedly recognized epitopes outside regions mutated in the B.1.351 and B.1.1.7 variants. In the small 56-69-year group, the increase in depth fell short of significance, most likely because of low power. The vaccine-associated CD4 TCRs covered the entire spike protein, and the dominant responses fell in regions 160-218 and 743-854. Spike-specific TCR breadth and depth rose significantly after two AZD1222 doses compared with day 0 and with MenACWY recipients. Because no day 14 peak-response samples were available, repertoires were characterized only after the peak T cell response. Participants were mostly white British, with more females than males. The authors suggested clonal diversity may have been underestimated.

The receptor chain draws on TRBV5-1 and TRBJ2-6; the D gene is possibly TRBD1, with 6 bases matching. The sample here was peripheral blood, taken on day 0 of MenACWY control vaccination. This sequence originates from an adult in good health. The nucleotides read TGCGCCAGCAGCGTAGGGGACACCTCTGGGGCCAACGTCCTGACTTTC. It specifies CASSVGDTSGANVLTF.